Here is one TCR beta chain with its context. This clone was counted a single time. It lacks a known antigen. No quality values exist for individual bases; no much larger clone is one base distant. CDR1 and CDR2, looked up from the germline V gene (reference sequence), are WNHNN and SYGVQD. Clipping removes 6 bases from V and 4 bases from J, with 7 as the unmatched junction base count. CDR3 length: 14 amino acids, cysteine to phenylalanine. The only DNA kept is the CDR3, 42 bases in frame from the first base. Each collaborating institution followed its own protocols to collect whole blood in K2EDTA tubes. For TCRbeta analysis, collaborators shipped samples as frozen whole blood, isolated PBMCs, or DNA extracted from either of those sample types. This sample was taken from a study of blood T cell repertoires in COVID-19 (dated by TCRdb to 2020 to 2021). Background on the whole study: Samples from collaborators originated in the United States, Italy and Spain and spanned both the acute and convalescent phases of COVID-19. The material from the prospective study consisted of cDNA or gDNA derived from T cells, B-cell-depleted T cells, or PBMCs. The dataset comprised deeply sampled blood TCRbeta repertoires from subjects exposed to, actively infected with, or recovered from COVID-19. A freely available public database, intended as a resource for researchers studying the immune response to SARS-CoV-2, is where the repertoires were released. Samples came from the ongoing ImmuneRACE study (first 160 participants) plus 1,254 subjects from 6 global collaborators. Nearly every sample came with metadata listing a de-identified subject ID, COVID-19 status, age in years and sex. Where available, HLA class I and class II types were obtained from metadata supplied by the sample provider rather than from assay-based typing.

The immunoSEQ Assay, a bias-controlled multiplex PCR, was used to amplify TCRbeta CDR3 regions from genomic DNA. On the study's bioinformatics: Nucleated cell counts per sample were estimated from amplification of reference gene primers within the assay. To quantify the absolute abundance of each unique TCRbeta CDR3 rearrangement, sequence reads were collapsed and filtered. For each sample, productive Simpson clonality was calculated by taking the square root of Simpson's diversity index across productive rearrangements. What TCRdb holds here is the immuneACCESS table cut down to in-frame rearrangements. Part of the clones is not present; checked against another copy, under half of the missing clones reflect an unresolved V gene, and the others are unexplained. For V, J and clone size, that table is used; D and trimming come from the DNA. This sample has approximately 200,000 clones in its table, and roughly 80% of those were observed once. The ten largest clones represent 4.5% to 5.5% of the sample.

General findings and caveats noted by the study authors: How much clinical and demographic metadata was included differed by source and by participant, and the metadata was provided uncurated.

Sequenced sample: peripheral blood. The chain is assembled from TRBV10-1 and TRBJ1-2; 8 nucleotides in the junction match TRBD1. This clonotype was sampled from a human donor in a cohort sampled during active COVID-19. The nucleotide sequence is given as TGCGCCAGCAGCATAACAGGGGGTGGCTATGGCTACACCTTC. Its coded protein is CASSITGGGYGYTF.